This TCR beta chain appears in the sequencing data of a study of blood T cell repertoires in COVID-19. In the study overall: The samples span acute and convalescent COVID-19 from the United States, Italy and Spain. In each case, the material was cDNA or gDNA derived from T cells, B-cell-depleted T cells, or PBMCs.

A Seattle source enrolled patients during active infection and followed them longitudinally. Authors' methods: By means of reference gene primer amplification, nucleated cell counts were estimated. TCRdb keeps only in-frame clones here, not all; method: immunoSEQ multiplex PCR. V, J and clone size were drawn from that table, and D and trimming were deduced from the DNA. The table has some 190,000 clones, 84% seen once. The receptor's source is a woman at least 80 years old with COVID-19, enrolled during active disease. Sequenced sample: peripheral blood.

CDR3 region: CASSLGTGETQYF. CDR3 DNA: TGTGCCAGCAGCTTAGGGACAGGAGAGACCCAGTACTTC. This sequence joins TRBV7-8 and TRBJ2-5, with 7 bases that match TRBD1. This CDR3 spans 13 amino acids. J gave up 4 bases and V 1 base, and 0 bases lay outside the gene matches. Germline CDR1 is SGHVS and CDR2 is FQNEAQ.